These 19 T cell receptor beta chains were all obtained from the same sample, sequenced in a study of blood T cell repertoires in COVID-19. This table comes from immunoSEQ multiplex PCR, and its TCRdb copy is limited to in-frame clones, with some not included. The sample carries 200,000 to 250,000 clones, approximately 90% recorded once. The sequencing input was peripheral blood. All receptors come from a man aged 55 to 70 with COVID-19, enrolled during active disease.

The V and J genes are TRBV2 and TRBJ1-4; 8 bases are a match to TRBD1. The CDR3 has 16 amino acids. Germline V CDR1 and CDR2: SNHLY, FYNNEI. V trimming: 1 base; J trimming: 8 bases; junction bases outside the gene matches: 9. The CDR3 here is CASSEGTTGVGEKLFF. CDR3 DNA: TGTGCCAGCAGTGAAGGGACGACAGGGGTAGGGGAAAAACTGTTTTTT.

The V gene is TRBV6-6, the J gene TRBJ2-7; D gene uncertain. This CDR3 region has 12 residues. Per germline, CDR1 MNHNY and CDR2 SVGAGI (reference sequence). Trimming cost V 4 bases and J 4 bases, with 8 bases left between them. CDR3 in amino acids: CASSSPRYEQYF. The CDR3 DNA follows: TGTGCCAGCAGTTCCCCTCGGTACGAGCAGTACTTC.

The V and J genes are TRBV4-3 and TRBJ2-4; D gene unclear. The CDR3 loop spans 16 amino acids. Germline loops: CDR1 LGHNA, CDR2 YSLEER. With 0 bases removed from V and 0 bases from J, the gap between germline ends came to 9 bases. The CDR3 DNA is TGCGCCAGCAGCCAAGATGGCGGTATAGCCAAAAACATTCAGTACTTC. Encoded protein: CASSQDGGIAKNIQYF.

This clone was counted a single time. The DNA for the CDR3 is TGCGCCAGCAGCTTGGTCGGACAGGAAAACACTGAAGCTTTCTTT. Translated, it gives CASSLVGQENTEAFF. The chain couples TRBV5-1 to TRBJ1-1; 7 nucleotides align to TRBD1. V trimming: 0 bases; J trimming: 2 bases; junction bases outside the gene matches: 4. Per the germline V gene, CDR1 is SGHRS and CDR2 is YFSETQ. The CDR3 is made up of 15 amino acids.

CDR3 amino acids: CASSSSLARGEYF. CDR3 nucleotide sequence: TGTGCCAGCAGTTCCTCTCTCGCCAGGGGCGAGTACTTC. The chain uses TRBV12-3 or TRBV12-4 and TRBJ2-7; TRBD1 is a possible D gene (6 bases). V lost 4 bases to trimming and J lost 11 bases, with 18 bases between them. This CDR3 has 13 residues.

The V gene is TRBV7-9, the J gene TRBJ1-3, with D hard to call. CDR1 SEHNR and CDR2 FQNEAQ come from the germline V gene (reference sequence). The CDR3 contains 16 residues. V was trimmed by 1 base and J by 4 bases, leaving 14 bases between them. CDR3 residues: CASSLGRPRKGNTIYF. In DNA, the CDR3 is TGTGCCAGCAGCTTAGGAAGACCTAGGAAAGGAAACACCATATATTTT. Full variable domain (rest looked up from reference TRBV7-9 and TRBJ1-3): DTGVSQNPRHKITKRGQNVTFRCDPISEHNRLYWYRQTLGQGPEFLTYFQNEAQLEKSRLLSDRFSAERPKGSFSTLEIQRTEQGDSAMYLCASSLGRPRKGNTIYFGEGSWLTVV.

The V gene is TRBV6-5, the J gene TRBJ1-2; 7 positions match TRBD1. The CDR3 spans 14 residues. The V segment lost 6 bases and the J segment 3 bases; nucleotides outside the gene matches: 7. Germline lookup yields CDR1 MNHEY and CDR2 SVGAGI. The CDR3 DNA reads as TGTGCCAGCAGCCGGGACAGACTACACTATGGCTACACCTTC. Translating gives CASSRDRLHYGYTF.

This clone appeared a few times. The chain is built from TRBV4-1 and TRBJ2-7; 7 bases match TRBD1. The germline V gene has CDR1 MGHRA and CDR2 YSYEKL. Trimming removed 4 bases from V and 4 bases from J; junction bases left unmatched: 13. This CDR3 spans 16 amino acids. CDR3 region: CASSRTQTGHFYEQYF. CDR3 DNA sequence: TGCGCCAGCAGCCGTACTCAGACAGGGCATTTTTACGAGCAGTACTTC.

This clone was seen only once. The gene calls are TRBV7-3 and TRBJ1-2; D remains unclear. The CDR3 loop spans 13 amino acids. Germline V gene lookup returns CDR1 SGHTA and CDR2 FQGTGA. The V end lost 2 bases, the J end lost 2 bases, and 6 bases lay between the germline ends. CDR3 nucleotides: TGTGCCAGCAGCTTAGACGGGAACTATGGCTACACCTTC. This translates into CASSLDGNYGYTF.

This chain connects TRBV21-1 to TRBJ2-3; the table's D call of TRBD1 was not tested on the DNA. TRBV21-1 is designated a pseudogene. CDR3 length equals 15 residues. The CDR3 region has the DNA TGTGCCAGCAGCAAAGCGAGACACCAAACAGATACGCAGTATTTT. It is translated as CASSKARHQTDTQYF.

The rearrangement uses TRBV6-5 and TRBJ1-6; TRBD1 might be the D (6 bases). The V gene's germline CDR1 is MNHEY and CDR2 SVGAGI. The CDR3 is 16 amino acids. V lost 2 bases to trimming and J lost 10 bases, with 18 bases between them. The CDR3 protein is CASSYLGAISSSPLHF. The CDR3 nucleotides read TGTGCCAGCAGTTACCTGGGGGCGATTTCTTCGTCACCCCTCCACTTT.

This clone was recorded only once. The chain couples TRBV4-1 to TRBJ2-7; no firm D call. This CDR3 spans 13 amino acids. Trimming took off 0 bases at V and 2 bases at J, with 5 bases between the two ends. The germline V gene encodes CDR1 MGHRA and CDR2 YSYEKL. CDR3 amino acids: CASSQDQAYEQYF. The CDR3 DNA follows: TGCGCCAGCAGCCAAGATCAGGCCTACGAGCAGTACTTC.

The rearrangement joins TRBV6-6 to TRBJ2-2; 7 nucleotides line up with TRBD1. Germline V gene sequence: CDR1 MNHNY, CDR2 SVGAGI (reference sequence). The CDR3 contains 18 residues. With 5 bases clipped from V and 0 bases from J, the junction kept 12 bases outside the gene matches. CDR3: CASSRVGGGPSNTGELFF. The DNA for the CDR3 is TGTGCCAGCAGTCGTGTAGGGGGCGGGCCATCGAACACCGGGGAGCTGTTTTTT.

The chain joins TRBV5-8 to TRBJ2-1; no clear D gene. Germline assignment: CDR1 SGHTS and CDR2 YDEGEE. The V and J ends lost 2 bases and 3 bases respectively, with 6 bases between them. CDR3 size: 13 residues. In DNA, the CDR3 is TGTGCCAGCAGCTTCGGTAGCTACAATGAGCAGTTCTTC. Protein: CASSFGSYNEQFF.

The rearrangement joins TRBV27 to TRBJ2-4; 7 bases are shared with TRBD2. The V and J ends lost 6 bases and 6 bases, in that order; junction bases with no gene match: 11. This CDR3 is built from 15 residues. Per germline, CDR1 MNHEY and CDR2 SMNVEV (reference sequence). CDR3 residues: CASRAGASGGNIQYF. In DNA, the CDR3 is TGTGCCAGCAGGGCGGGAGCAAGTGGTGGAAACATTCAGTACTTC.

The chain couples TRBV21-1 to TRBJ2-7; the table gives TRBD2 as D, unverified against the DNA. TRBV21-1 represents a pseudogene. The length of the CDR3 is 13 residues. The CDR3 loop is CASSKGEVYEQYF. The CDR3 nucleotides read TGTGCCAGCAGCAAAGGCGAGGTTTACGAGCAGTACTTC.

The chain combines TRBV7-2 with TRBJ1-4; TRBD1 agrees at 7 bases. J gave up 5 bases and V 6 bases, and 9 bases lay outside the gene matches. The CDR3 length is 15 residues. The germline CDR1 and CDR2 sequences are SGHTA and FQGNSA. The CDR3 DNA reads TGTGCCAGCAGGCCTGGGGACAGCAGAAATGAAAAACTGTTTTTT. Translation gives CASRPGDSRNEKLFF.

This chain connects TRBV2 to TRBJ2-3; 13 bases map to TRBD2. Germline values: CDR1 SNHLY, CDR2 FYNNEI. Trimming cost V 3 bases and J 9 bases; bases outside gene matches: 6. There are 15 residues in the CDR3. This CDR3 is CASSEGLAGPETQYF. The DNA for the CDR3 is TGTGCCAGCAGTGAGGGACTAGCGGGGCCCGAAACGCAGTATTTT.

The genes are TRBV3-1 (or the pseudogene TRBV3-2) and TRBJ1-6, with 7 bases fitting TRBD1. V was pared by 6 bases and J by 11 bases, with 7 bases of the junction left unmatched. The CDR3 is 13 amino acids. CDR1 is LGHDT, CDR2 YNNKEL, per germline (reference sequence). The CDR3 sequence: CASSNPGGTPLHF. As DNA, the CDR3 is TGTGCCAGCAGTAATCCAGGGGGGACACCCCTCCACTTT.